This passage covers 27 T cell receptor beta chains from one sample sequenced in a study of blood T cell repertoires in COVID-19. Clones were sequenced by immunoSEQ multiplex PCR, and TCRdb holds only the in-frame ones, with some missing. The repertoire holds roughly 100,000 clones, around 81% seen once, with roughly 37% in the top ten. The source material was peripheral blood. These receptors all stem from a man older than 75 with acute or convalescent COVID-19.

The chain couples TRBV10-3 to TRBJ2-3, with a weak D call TRBD1 (5 bases). The germline V gene encodes CDR1 ENHRY and CDR2 SYGVKD. The CDR3 spans 15 residues. Between the trimmed V and J ends, which lost 2 bases and 3 bases, there was a span of 12 bases. The CDR3 bases are TGTGCCATCAGTGAGGAATTTCAGGGAACAGATACGCAGTATTTT. Residues: CAISEEFQGTDTQYF.

This chain uses TRBV6-1 with TRBJ1-1, with 7 bases that match TRBD1. V gave up 2 bases and J gave up 1 base; unmatched junction bases: 4. Germline assignment: CDR1 MNHNS and CDR2 SASEGT. The length of the CDR3 is 15 residues. The chain's CDR3 is CASSELGTANTEAFF. The CDR3 DNA is TGTGCCAGCAGTGAACTTGGGACAGCGAACACTGAAGCTTTCTTT.

The chain combines TRBV4-3 with TRBJ2-1; the match to TRBD2 covers 14 bases. The germline CDR1 and CDR2 sequences are LGHNA and YSLEER. CDR3 length equals 17 residues. V trimming: 4 bases; J trimming: 1 base; junction bases outside the gene matches: 3. The CDR3 loop is CASSLGLAGESYNEQFF. The CDR3 DNA sequence: TGCGCCAGCAGCCTGGGACTAGCGGGGGAATCCTACAATGAGCAGTTCTTC.

This chain uses TRBV3-1 (or the pseudogene TRBV3-2) with TRBJ1-4, with D maybe TRBD1 (5 bases). V was shortened by 3 bases and J by 5 bases, with 10 bases between the two germline ends. Germline-derived CDR1 and CDR2 are LGHDT and YNNKEL (reference sequence). The CDR3 has 14 amino acids. CDR3 region: CASSQSRANEKLFF. The CDR3, as DNA: TGTGCCAGCAGCCAGTCCAGGGCAAATGAAAAACTGTTTTTT.

The chain joins TRBV27 to TRBJ1-2; 8 bases line up with TRBD1. The CDR3 runs to 14 residues. Per the germline V gene, CDR1 is MNHEY and CDR2 is SMNVEV (reference sequence). Trimming cost V 4 bases and J 4 bases; bases outside gene matches: 5. CDR3 DNA sequence: TGTGCCAGCAGTTCCAGGGGGCGCGGCTATGGCTACACCTTC. As protein: CASSSRGRGYGYTF.

The chain carries TRBV4-3 and TRBJ2-1; TRBD1 agrees at 11 bases. V dropped 2 bases and J dropped 6; count of bases not matched to a gene: 9. This CDR3 is built from 17 residues. CDR1 LGHNA and CDR2 YSLEER come from the germline V gene. Here the CDR3 DNA reads TGCGCCAGCAGCCAATTTTACGGGACAGGGGGTCGCAATGAGCAGTTCTTC. It encodes CASSQFYGTGGRNEQFF.

The V call is TRBV18, the J call TRBJ1-2, with D uncertain. From germline, CDR1 is KGHSH and CDR2 LQKENI. CDR3 size: 16 residues. Trimming pared 1 base from V and 3 bases from J, leaving 15 bases between. Here the CDR3 DNA reads TGTGCCAGCTCACCACGCGTCCCGGTGAAAGACTATGGCTACACCTTC. Translating it yields CASSPRVPVKDYGYTF.

The chain uses TRBV6-1 and TRBJ1-5; weak D call: TRBD1 (6 bases). The CDR3 covers 15 residues. Germline V lookup: CDR1 MNHNS, CDR2 SASEGT. Trimming cost V 0 bases and J 6 bases, with 12 bases left between them. CDR3 sequence: CASSEAGGQGQPQHF. CDR3 DNA: TGTGCCAGCAGTGAAGCCGGGGGGCAGGGTCAGCCCCAGCATTTT.

The gene calls are TRBV13 and TRBJ1-4; TRBD1 might be the D (5 bases). Deletions cut 5 bases from V and 7 bases from J, with 20 bases between. Germline CDR1 and CDR2: PRHDT and FYEKMQ (reference sequence). CDR3 length: 16 amino acids. CDR3 residues: CASSPKAAGGGEKLFF. Written as DNA, the CDR3 is TGTGCCAGCAGCCCCAAGGCAGCGGGGGGGGGTGAAAAACTGTTTTTT.

As regards this clone: Other DNA sequences in this specimen translate into the identical CDR3. The chain uses TRBV5-1 and TRBJ2-7, with TRBD1 matching over 11 bases. Unmatched junction bases numbered 7, after V lost 4 bases and J lost 7 bases. The CDR3 length is 14 residues. In germline, CDR1 is SGHRS, CDR2 YFSETQ. The CDR3 DNA is TGCGCCAGCAGCCTCGGACAGGGGGCGCGGGAGCAGTACTTC. This translates into CASSLGQGAREQYF.

This clone occurred once. V usage is TRBV18 and J usage is TRBJ2-7; TRBD1 matches 7 bases. Germline lookup yields CDR1 KGHSH and CDR2 LQKENI. V gave up 3 bases and J gave up 5 bases; unmatched junction bases: 10. This CDR3 region has 15 residues. CDR3 sequence: CASSPLEGAGHEQYF. CDR3 DNA sequence: TGTGCCAGCTCACCCCTTGAGGGGGCAGGGCACGAGCAGTACTTC.

This chain uses TRBV24-1 with TRBJ2-1, with 8 positions matching TRBD2. Per germline, CDR1 KGHDR and CDR2 SFDVKD. V shed 3 bases and J 0 bases; nucleotides not matched to a gene: 3. The CDR3 is 16 residues long. DNA of the CDR3: TGTGCCACCAGTGATCCACTAGCGGCCTCCTACAATGAGCAGTTCTTC. It encodes CATSDPLAASYNEQFF.

This clone showed up just a few times. The chain carries TRBV28 and TRBJ1-2; the D is unclear. V was trimmed by 5 bases and J by 6 bases, leaving 10 bases between them. Germline V gene sequence: CDR1 MDHEN, CDR2 SYDVKM. The CDR3 loop spans 12 amino acids. CDR3 residues: CASSAGINGYTF. The CDR3 region has the DNA TGTGCCAGCAGTGCCGGGATTAATGGCTACACCTTC.

This clone was seen more than once but under ten times. CDR3 amino acids: CASRMGPGEETQYF. CDR3 coding DNA: TGCGCCAGCAGGATGGGGCCAGGGGAAGAGACCCAGTACTTC. V is TRBV5-1 and J is TRBJ2-5, with D possibly TRBD1 on 6 matching bases. Looked up from germline, CDR1 is SGHRS and CDR2 is YFSETQ. V shed 5 bases and J shed 3 bases, with 14 bases lying between them. The CDR3 extends over 14 amino acids. Complete variable domain (other parts from reference TRBV5-1 and TRBJ2-5): KAGVTQTPRYLIKTRGQQVTLSCSPISGHRSVSWYQQTPGQGLQFLFEYFSETQRNKGNFPGRFSGRQFSNSRSEMNVSTLELGDSALYLCASRMGPGEETQYFGPGTRLLVL.

The V and J genes are TRBV25-1 and TRBJ1-1; 8 bases map to TRBD1. CDR3 size: 15 residues. Germline values: CDR1 MGHDK, CDR2 SYGVNS. With 3 bases clipped from V and 4 bases from J, the junction kept 7 bases outside the gene matches. For the CDR3, the DNA is TGTGCCAGCAGTGAGCCTAACAGGGGGACCACTGAAGCTTTCTTT. Translation: CASSEPNRGTTEAFF. Combining the CDR3 with reference TRBV25-1 and TRBJ1-1 gives the whole variable domain EADIYQTPRYLVIGTGKKITLECSQTMGHDKMYWYQQDPGMELHLIHYSYGVNSTEKGDLSSESTVSRIRTEHFPLTLESARPSHTSQYLCASSEPNRGTTEAFFGQGTRLTVV.

The chain employs TRBV2 and TRBJ1-5; 8 bases match TRBD1. CDR1 SNHLY and CDR2 FYNNEI come from the germline V gene. The CDR3 length is 15 residues. V shed 3 bases and J 2 bases; nucleotides not matched to a gene: 3. Here the CDR3 DNA reads TGTGCCAGCAGTGAGGACAGGGTTGGCAATCAGCCCCAGCATTTT. Translating gives CASSEDRVGNQPQHF.

The chain employs TRBV6-5 and TRBJ1-3; no definite D call. Trimming shortened V by 5 bases and J by 0 bases, and 11 bases separated the two germline ends. Germline V gene sequence: CDR1 MNHEY, CDR2 SVGAGI. The CDR3 has 15 amino acids. The CDR3 reads CASSLGAYSGNTIYF. CDR3 sequence (DNA): TGTGCCAGCAGTCTAGGCGCCTACTCTGGAAACACCATATATTTT.

This chain connects TRBV12-3 or TRBV12-4 to TRBJ2-5; 7 bases align to TRBD1. The junction had 7 bases not matched to a gene; V was cut back by 7 bases and J by 5 bases. The CDR3 extends over 13 amino acids. The DNA of the CDR3 is TGTGCCAGCACCCCGGGGACAGTTGAGACCCAGTACTTC. This gives the protein CASTPGTVETQYF.

This chain links TRBV5-1 with TRBJ1-1; weak D call: TRBD1 (6 bases). Looked up from germline, CDR1 is SGHRS and CDR2 is YFSETQ. This CDR3 is built from 13 residues. With 0 bases removed from V and 7 bases from J, the gap between germline ends came to 10 bases. The CDR3 coding sequence is TGCGCCAGCAGCTTGGGACAGGCCTTTGAAGCTTTCTTT. It translates to CASSLGQAFEAFF.

This chain uses TRBV5-1 with TRBJ1-1, with D possibly matching TRBD1 (6 bases). CDR1 SGHRS and CDR2 YFSETQ come from the germline V gene. V was shortened by 5 bases and J by 0 bases, with 14 bases between the two germline ends. The CDR3 has 15 amino acids. The CDR3 region is CASSYSTGLNTEAFF. Here the CDR3 DNA reads TGCGCCAGCAGTTATTCGACAGGCTTGAACACTGAAGCTTTCTTT.

The V and J genes are TRBV10-2 and TRBJ1-5; D is possibly TRBD1 (5 bases). V was pared by 3 bases and J by 7 bases, with 13 bases between. The CDR3 is 14 residues long. The germline CDR1 and CDR2 sequences are WSHSY and SAAADI. Written as DNA, the CDR3 is TGCGCCAGCAGTGATCAGGGTTTACGGCAGCCCCAGCATTTT. Translating gives CASSDQGLRQPQHF.

The rearrangement uses TRBV6-6 and TRBJ2-2; the D is unclear. The CDR3 is made up of 11 amino acids. V lost 7 bases and J 8 bases, leaving 8 bases between the germline ends. Germline V gene sequence: CDR1 MNHNY, CDR2 SVGAGI (reference sequence). Written as DNA, the CDR3 is TGTGCCAGCACACCTCGGGGGGAGCTGTTTTTT. Amino acids: CASTPRGELFF.

The genes are TRBV29-1 and TRBJ1-2; 8 bases fit TRBD1. Trimming at V came to 5 bases and at J to 4 bases, leaving 3 bases not matched to a gene. The CDR3 covers 12 residues. Per germline, CDR1 SQVTM and CDR2 ANQGSEA. Here the CDR3 DNA reads TGCAGCGTTAGAACAGGGGGCTATGGCTACACCTTC. Residues: CSVRTGGYGYTF.

This CDR3 is CAWSRVAGGGTDTQYF. In DNA, the CDR3 is TGTGCCTGGAGTCGGGTAGCGGGAGGCGGCACAGATACGCAGTATTTT. The V call is TRBV30, the J call TRBJ2-3; TRBD2 matches 10 bases. J was trimmed by 1 base and V by 2 bases; bases with no gene match: 6. The CDR3 loop spans 16 amino acids. Germline loops: CDR1 GTSNPN, CDR2 SVGIG (reference sequence).

The gene calls are TRBV3-1 (or the pseudogene TRBV3-2) and TRBJ2-7; D call uncertain. V shed 3 bases and J shed 2 bases, with 2 bases lying between them. Germline CDR1 is LGHDT and CDR2 is YNNKEL (reference sequence). This CDR3 comprises 11 residues. The CDR3 DNA sequence: TGTGCCAGCAGCCACACCTACGAGCAGTACTTC. This sequence encodes CASSHTYEQYF.

This chain links TRBV5-1 with TRBJ2-3, with no clear D. This CDR3 comprises 14 residues. Trimming left V 2 bases short and J 0 bases short, with 7 bases between. Germline V CDR1 and CDR2: SGHRS, YFSETQ. The CDR3: CASSFLTSTDTQYF. The CDR3, as DNA: TGCGCCAGCAGCTTCTTAACTAGCACAGATACGCAGTATTTT.

V usage is TRBV3-1 (or the pseudogene TRBV3-2) and J usage is TRBJ1-2, with 8 bases identical to TRBD1. CDR3 length: 15 amino acids. Germline trimming cut 4 bases from V and 5 bases from J; bases unmatched to any gene: 9. Germline CDR1 and CDR2: LGHDT and YNNKEL (reference sequence). CDR3 nucleotide sequence: TGTGCCAGCAGCCTCTCAGGGGGCAGCGGATATGGCTACACCTTC. As protein: CASSLSGGSGYGYTF.